The rows below give T cell receptor beta chains drawn from one sample of a study of blood T cells in healthy people across ages. TCRdb ran MiXCR on the 5' RACE reads and lists one entry per CDR3 protein. The sample lists around 320,000 distinct CDR3 sequences, about 25% occurring once. Sequencing was performed on blood. The receptors derive from a woman in her seventies in good health. Both conserved end residues are part of each CDR3. A D gene is named only where the DNA matches it firmly. Where a row states a size, it is once, few, many or the class of an expanded clone; other rows omit it.

clone_size j_call v_call d_call cdr3_nt cdr3_aa
few TRBJ2-1 TRBV5-1 TRBD2 TGCGCCAGCAGCTTGGTTTCGGGGGGAGGAGGCTACAATGAGCAGTTCTTC CASSLVSGGGGYNEQFF
. TRBJ2-2 TRBV19 . TGTGCCAGTAGGCCCCAGGCGGCTACGAACACCGGGGAGCTGTTTTTT CASRPQAATNTGELFF
few TRBJ1-1 TRBV7-2 . TGTGCCAGCAGCGGGTGGTCTTCTGAAGCTTTCTTT CASSGWSSEAFF
few TRBJ2-1 TRBV12-3/TRBV12-4 TRBD1 TGTGCCAGCAGGGTAGGACAGGGGGCTTTTAATGAGCAGTTCTTC CASRVGQGAFNEQFF
. TRBJ1-2 TRBV18 . TGTGCCAGCTCTCCGGTCGCTAACTATGGCTACACCTTC CASSPVANYGYTF
many TRBJ2-7 TRBV11-2 TRBD2 TGTGCCAGCAGTCAAGGTAGCGGGAGCTCCTACGAGCAGTACTTC CASSQGSGSSYEQYF
once TRBJ2-5 TRBV9 . TGTGCCAGCAGCTCAAGGGCCTTCCAAGAGACCCAGTACTTC CASSSRAFQETQYF
. TRBJ2-7 TRBV20-1 TRBD2 TGCAGTGCTACAGGAGCGGGAGGGCCAGGCGGATACGAGCAGTACTTC CSATGAGGPGGYEQYF
few TRBJ2-4 TRBV5-1 TRBD1 TGCGCCAGCAGCTTACGGGCAGGGGGCAAAAACATTCAGTACTTC CASSLRAGGKNIQYF
. TRBJ1-5 TRBV19 . TGTGCCAGTAGTATAGAAGCAAATCAGCCCCAGCATTTT CASSIEANQPQHF
. TRBJ2-5 TRBV7-9 TRBD1 TGCGCCAGCAGCTCTGAAGGGACAGTCGGAGAGACCCAGTACTTC CASSSEGTVGETQYF
many TRBJ1-1 TRBV20-1 . TGCAGTGCTCGACTGAGGTCGAGCGGGAATGCTTTCTTT CSARLRSSGNAFF
few TRBJ2-1 TRBV11-2 TRBD2 TGTGCCAGCAGCCTTGGACTAGCGGGAGTATCCTACAATGAGCAGTTCTTC CASSLGLAGVSYNEQFF
few TRBJ2-1 TRBV3-1 TRBD2 TGTGCCAGCAGCCAGGGACTAGCTCGGAATGAGCAGTTCTTC CASSQGLARNEQFF
. TRBJ1-2 TRBV27 TRBD1 TGTGCCAGCAGTTCTAGACTCCGGGACAGGGGAAACTATGGCTACACCTTC CASSSRLRDRGNYGYTF
. TRBJ2-3 TRBV10-3 . TGTGCCATCAGTGAGCCGAGTGTCGGGACGCAGTATTTT CAISEPSVGTQYF
few TRBJ1-2 TRBV20-1 . TGCAGTGCTAGAGTGAGCATTTGGGATGGCTACACCTTC CSARVSIWDGYTF